This is a list of T cell receptor beta chains from one sample in a study of cytomegalovirus exposure and HLA in healthy donors. This table comes from immunoSEQ multiplex PCR, and its TCRdb copy is limited to in-frame clones, with some not included. This table has about 150,000 clones, 75% to 80% appearing once. Sample: PBMCs. The receptors shown here come from a male donor in good health and CMV-seronegative. Each CDR3 is given with its conserved first and last residue. D genes are given only for firm matches. Not all rows give a size; the values are once, few, many and, for expanded clones, a class.

CDR3 protein,CDR3 DNA,V gene,CDR3 length,J gene,D gene,clone size
CASSDKRETGELFF,TGTGCCAGCAGTGACAAAAGGGAGACCGGGGAGCTGTTTTTT,TRBV25-1,14,TRBJ2-2,-,-
CASSAGARGYTF,TGTGCCAGTAGTGCGGGGGCGCGGGGCTACACCTTC,TRBV19,12,TRBJ1-2,-,-
CASSIEGQGPTEAFF,TGTGCCAGTAGTATCGAGGGACAGGGCCCCACTGAAGCTTTCTTT,TRBV19,15,TRBJ1-1,TRBD1,-
CAEGRGGGGETQYF,TGTGCCGAGGGGCGGGGGGGCGGAGGGGAGACCCAGTACTTC,TRBV30,14,TRBJ2-5,TRBD2,-
CASSLGQKNYGYTF,TGTGCCAGCAGCCTTGGACAGAAAAACTATGGCTACACCTTC,TRBV5-4,14,TRBJ1-2,-,-
CASSLVTGAYNEQFF,TGCGCCAGCAGCTTGGTTACAGGGGCCTACAATGAGCAGTTCTTC,TRBV5-1,15,TRBJ2-1,TRBD1,-
CASSSGQVKTGNTIYF,TGTGCCAGCAGCTCCGGACAGGTCAAGACTGGAAACACCATATATTTT,TRBV11-2,16,TRBJ1-3,TRBD1,-
CSSSPRTSGEYQETQYF,TGTTCCAGCAGCCCGCGGACTAGCGGGGAGTACCAAGAGACCCAGTACTTC,TRBV7-9,17,TRBJ2-5,TRBD2,-
CASTRGQGGNTIYF,TGTGCCAGCACCAGAGGACAGGGGGGAAACACCATATATTTT,TRBV6-5,14,TRBJ1-3,TRBD1,-
CASSLFLQANTGELFF,TGCGCCAGCAGCTTGTTTCTACAGGCGAACACCGGGGAGCTGTTTTTT,TRBV5-1,16,TRBJ2-2,-,-
CASSPGTANTGELFF,TGCGCCAGCAGCCCCGGGACAGCGAACACCGGGGAGCTGTTTTTT,TRBV5-1,15,TRBJ2-2,TRBD1,few
CSAGVEYEQYF,TGCAGTGCCGGAGTGGAGTACGAGCAGTACTTC,TRBV20-1,11,TRBJ2-7,-,-
CASSRSPGAMSGGALNNEQFF,TGTGCCAGCAGCCGAAGCCCAGGGGCGATGAGCGGGGGGGCTCTGAACAATGAGCAGTTCTTC,TRBV7-7,21,TRBJ2-1,TRBD2,-
CASRDSVSYEQYF,TGTGCCTCCCGAGACAGCGTATCCTACGAGCAGTACTTC,TRBV6-6,13,TRBJ2-7,-,once
CASRLLAGGPTDTQYF,TGTGCCAGCAGACTTCTAGCGGGAGGGCCCACAGATACGCAGTATTTT,TRBV7-6,16,TRBJ2-3,TRBD2,-
CASRGLRQETQYF,TGTGCCAGCAGGGGACTACGCCAAGAGACCCAGTACTTC,TRBV7-9,13,TRBJ2-5,TRBD2,-
CSSEAGDYGYTF,TGCAGCTCCGAGGCAGGGGACTATGGCTACACCTTC,TRBV29-1,12,TRBJ1-2,-,-
CASSLSSADTEAFF,TGTGCCAGCAGCTTAAGTTCCGCGGACACTGAAGCTTTCTTT,TRBV7-2,14,TRBJ1-1,-,-
CASSSCKAANYGYTF,TGTGCCAGCAGCTCCTGTAAAGCCGCTAACTATGGCTACACCTTC,TRBV7-7,15,TRBJ1-2,-,few
CASSLPLGREAFF,TGTGCCAGCAGCTTACCCCTTGGAAGGGAGGCTTTCTTT,TRBV7-9,13,TRBJ1-1,-,-
CASSPGQSTYNSPLHF,TGTGCCAGCAGTCCCGGACAGAGTACGTATAATTCACCCCTCCACTTT,TRBV9,16,TRBJ1-6,-,-
CASSEWPRGNEQFF,TGTGCCAGCAGTGAATGGCCCAGGGGGAATGAGCAGTTCTTC,TRBV6-1,14,TRBJ2-1,TRBD1,-
CASSSAPGQNTEAFF,TGTGCCAGCAGCTCAGCGCCGGGACAGAACACTGAAGCTTTCTTT,TRBV7-9,15,TRBJ1-1,-,-
CASRPRVQRPVPQYF,TGTGCCAGCAGGCCGAGGGTTCAGCGACCCGTCCCCCAGTACTTC,TRBV2,15,TRBJ2-5,-,few
CAWSVQGAYEKLFF,TGTGCCTGGAGTGTACAGGGGGCGTATGAAAAACTGTTTTTT,TRBV30,14,TRBJ1-4,TRBD1,-
CASSRYLAGTFCEQYF,TGTGCCAGCTCACGTTACCTAGCGGGAACCTTCTGCGAGCAGTACTTC,TRBV18,16,TRBJ2-7,TRBD2,-
CASSEYAGQGNYGYTF,TGTGCCAGCAGTGAATACGCGGGACAGGGAAACTATGGCTACACCTTC,TRBV25-1,16,TRBJ1-2,TRBD1,-
CASLETSGRTEEQYF,TGTGCCAGCTTAGAGACTAGCGGGAGAACTGAAGAGCAGTACTTC,TRBV2,15,TRBJ2-7,TRBD2,once
CAIRGTSGFTDTQYF,TGTGCCATCAGGGGGACTAGCGGCTTCACAGATACGCAGTATTTT,TRBV10-3,15,TRBJ2-3,TRBD2,-
CASSLNFGAGLVVDEQFF,TGTGCCAGCAGCTTAAATTTTGGGGCCGGTCTGGTAGTGGATGAGCAGTTCTTC,TRBV7-8,18,TRBJ2-1,-,-
CASRTGVPAYEQYF,TGTGCCAGCAGGACAGGGGTTCCTGCCTACGAGCAGTACTTC,TRBV6-1,14,TRBJ2-7,TRBD1,once
CASSQDWAGGQETQYF,TGCGCCAGCAGCCAAGATTGGGCAGGGGGCCAAGAGACCCAGTACTTC,TRBV4-3,16,TRBJ2-5,TRBD1,-
CAWSETGGVTDTQYF,TGTGCCTGGAGTGAGACAGGGGGGGTCACAGATACGCAGTATTTT,TRBV30,15,TRBJ2-3,TRBD1,-
CASSVETGPYGYTF,TGTGCCAGCAGCGTGGAAACAGGGCCCTATGGCTACACCTTC,TRBV9,14,TRBJ1-2,-,-
CASSLQGPTNYGYTF,TGTGCCAGCAGTCTACAGGGGCCCACCAACTATGGCTACACCTTC,TRBV2,15,TRBJ1-2,TRBD1,-
CASSLAQAYTEAFF,TGTGCCAGCAGCTTAGCGCAGGCGTACACCGAAGCTTTCTTT,TRBV7-2,14,TRBJ1-1,-,once
CASSLEGGAAETQYF,TGTGCCAGCAGCTTGGAGGGCGGGGCCGCGGAGACCCAGTACTTC,TRBV5-4,15,TRBJ2-5,-,-
CASSLQGNTGELFF,TGTGCCAGCAGCCTACAGGGGAACACCGGGGAGCTGTTTTTT,TRBV11-1,14,TRBJ2-2,-,-
CASSPHRQALNTEAFF,TGTGCCAGCAGCCCCCACCGGCAGGCCCTGAACACTGAAGCTTTCTTT,TRBV7-2,16,TRBJ1-1,-,-
CASSRYSGNTIYF,TGTGCCAGCAGCCGGTATTCTGGAAACACCATATATTTT,TRBV7-2,13,TRBJ1-3,-,-
CASSQDTGRKVDEQFF,TGCGCCAGCAGCCAAGATACCGGGAGGAAGGTAGATGAGCAGTTCTTC,TRBV4-1,16,TRBJ2-1,TRBD2,-
CASSREAEMNTEAFF,TGCGCCAGCAGCCGGGAAGCGGAGATGAACACTGAAGCTTTCTTT,TRBV4-3,15,TRBJ1-1,-,few
CSAGGGIVFEQFF,TGCAGCGCCGGCGGTGGAATAGTTTTTGAGCAGTTCTTC,TRBV29-1,13,TRBJ2-1,-,once
CASSLARTGPFYEQYF,TGTGCCAGCAGCTTAGCGCGGACAGGACCTTTCTACGAGCAGTACTTC,TRBV7-9,16,TRBJ2-7,TRBD1,-
CAISENPGTKTDTQYF,TGTGCCATCAGCGAGAATCCCGGGACTAAGACAGATACGCAGTATTTT,TRBV10-3,16,TRBJ2-3,TRBD2,-
CASSPRITGTGIGTEAFF,TGTGCCAGCAGCCCCCGGATCACCGGGACAGGGATTGGGACTGAAGCTTTCTTT,TRBV9,18,TRBJ1-1,TRBD1,few
CASSSGGTGVVYGYTF,TGTGCCAGCAGCTCAGGAGGGACAGGGGTCGTCTATGGCTACACCTTC,TRBV5-4,16,TRBJ1-2,TRBD1,-
CASSFSRETYGYTF,TGTGCCAGCAGCTTTTCGCGGGAAACCTATGGCTACACCTTC,TRBV7-8,14,TRBJ1-2,-,-
CASMVEQGTGELFF,TGCGCCAGCATGGTTGAACAGGGGACCGGGGAGCTGTTTTTT,TRBV5-1,14,TRBJ2-2,TRBD1,-
CASRRGQGPNQPQHF,TGTGCCAGCAGGAGGGGACAGGGGCCGAATCAGCCCCAGCATTTT,TRBV27,15,TRBJ1-5,TRBD1,-